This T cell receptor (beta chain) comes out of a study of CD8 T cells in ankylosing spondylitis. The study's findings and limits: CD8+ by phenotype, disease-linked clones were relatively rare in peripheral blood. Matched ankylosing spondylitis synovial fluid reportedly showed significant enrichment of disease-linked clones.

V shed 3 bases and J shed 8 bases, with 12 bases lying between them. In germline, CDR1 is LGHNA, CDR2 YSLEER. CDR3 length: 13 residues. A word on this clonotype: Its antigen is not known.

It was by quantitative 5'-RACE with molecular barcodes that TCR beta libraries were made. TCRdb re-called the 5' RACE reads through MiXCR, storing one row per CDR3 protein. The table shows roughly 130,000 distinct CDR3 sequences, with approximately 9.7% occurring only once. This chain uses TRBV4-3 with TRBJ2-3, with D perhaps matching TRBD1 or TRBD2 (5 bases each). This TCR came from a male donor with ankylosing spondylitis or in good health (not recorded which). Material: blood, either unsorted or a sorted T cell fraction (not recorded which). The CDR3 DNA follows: TGCGCCAGCAGCCAGGTCTCTGGGGGTACGCAGTATTTT. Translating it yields CASSQVSGGTQYF.